This TCR beta chain was sequenced during a study of control samples from healthy donors and cancer patients. The table came from immunoSEQ multiplex PCR; TCRdb's copy has only in-frame clones and leaves some out. This sample carries about 140,000 clones, 80% to 95% of them seen once, and the ten largest clones take about 10%. The CDR3 contains 17 residues. The ends lost 11 bases at V and 4 bases at J; junction bases unmatched: 21. The source of this sequence is a man aged 25 to 40 in good health. The chain uses TRBV23-1 and TRBJ2-3, with TRBD1 identical over 7 bases. TRBV23-1 is treated as an ORF (open reading frame) with a function not yet certain. Sample: blood. The CDR3 DNA reads TGCGCCCGACCGGGACAGACCCTAGGGCTAGCTCCAGATACGCAGTATTTT. Protein sequence: CARPGQTLGLAPDTQYF.